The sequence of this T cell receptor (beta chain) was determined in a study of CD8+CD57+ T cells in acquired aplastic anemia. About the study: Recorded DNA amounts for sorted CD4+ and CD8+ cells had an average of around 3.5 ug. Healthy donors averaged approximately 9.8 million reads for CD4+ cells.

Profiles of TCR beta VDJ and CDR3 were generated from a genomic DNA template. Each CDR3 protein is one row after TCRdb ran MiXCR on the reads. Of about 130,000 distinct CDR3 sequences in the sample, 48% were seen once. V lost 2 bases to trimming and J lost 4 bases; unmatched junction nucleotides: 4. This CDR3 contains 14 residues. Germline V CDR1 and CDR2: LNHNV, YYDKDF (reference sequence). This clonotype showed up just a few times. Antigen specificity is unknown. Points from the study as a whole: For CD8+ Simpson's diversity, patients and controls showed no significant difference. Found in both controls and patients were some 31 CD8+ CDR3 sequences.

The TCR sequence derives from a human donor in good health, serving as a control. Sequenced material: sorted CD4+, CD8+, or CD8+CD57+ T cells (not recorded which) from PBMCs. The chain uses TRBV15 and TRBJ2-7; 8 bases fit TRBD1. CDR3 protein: CATSRQGARYEQYF. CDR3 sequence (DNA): TGTGCCACCAGCAGACAGGGGGCACGGTACGAGCAGTACTTC.